The clone carrying this T cell receptor (beta chain) appeared many times. The data originate from a study of early T cells in non-severe SARS-CoV-2 infection. Between the trimmed V and J ends, which lost 0 bases and 7 bases, there was a span of 12 bases. The CDR3 is 14 amino acids. Germline V CDR1 and CDR2: MGHRA, YSYEKL. Separate cDNA molecules each had unique molecular identifiers attached to them. Each CDR3 protein gets one entry after TCRdb re-called the 5' RACE reads with MiXCR. The sample records approximately 46,000 distinct CDR3 sequences, approximately 8.5% being singletons. The receptor comes from an adult who was a healthcare worker with PCR-confirmed SARS-CoV-2 infection or an uninfected control (not recorded which). What was sequenced was whole blood. The chain uses TRBV4-1 and TRBJ1-1; D remains ambiguous. DNA of the CDR3: TGCGCCAGCAGCCAAGATAGGACCTGGGGTGAAGCTTTCTTT. As protein: CASSQDRTWGEAFF.